These 8 T cell receptor beta chains originate from one sample sequenced in a study of T cell changes during pregnancy in multiple sclerosis. Repertoires were generated with immunoSEQ multiplex PCR, while TCRdb's copy carries only in-frame clones and drops some. The table includes about 20,000 clones, approximately 86% detected once. Sequenced here: CD8+ T cells from peripheral blood mononuclear cells, sampled after pregnancy. The receptors come from a female donor in good health, enrolled as a control in a pregnancy study.

The chain employs TRBV6-4 and TRBJ2-1; 12 bases line up with TRBD2. The CDR3 is 16 amino acids. Germline V gene lookup returns CDR1 MRHNA and CDR2 SNTAGT. With V trimmed by 4 bases and J by 2 bases, 3 bases remained unmatched. The CDR3 reads CASSVRTSGAYNEQFF. Written as DNA, the CDR3 is TGTGCCAGCAGTGTCCGGACTAGCGGGGCCTACAATGAGCAGTTCTTC.

This sequence joins TRBV30 and TRBJ1-2; D not certain. Trimming pared 0 bases from V and 8 bases from J, leaving 13 bases between. The length of the CDR3 is 13 residues. Germline lookup yields CDR1 GTSNPN and CDR2 SVGIG (reference sequence). The CDR3 DNA is TGTGCCTGGAGTGTATCCGACCCGGGGGGCTACACCTTC. It encodes CAWSVSDPGGYTF.

The sample holds one count of this clone. This chain joins TRBV21-1 and TRBJ2-7; TRBD2 was called by the table and not checked on the DNA. TRBV21-1 is recorded as a pseudogene. This CDR3 comprises 13 residues. The CDR3 region is CASPGGGCHEQYF. CDR3 DNA sequence: TGTGCCAGCCCAGGAGGTGGCTGCCACGAGCAGTACTTC.

This clone was detected once. The V gene is TRBV4-2, the J gene TRBJ2-7, with D perhaps TRBD2 (5 bases). From germline, CDR1 is LGHNA and CDR2 YNFKEQ. Trimming left V 0 bases short and J 4 bases short, with 7 bases between. The CDR3 extends over 13 amino acids. CDR3 DNA sequence: TGTGCCAGCAGCCAAGATCGCGGGTACGAGCAGTACTTC. This sequence encodes CASSQDRGYEQYF.

The chain links TRBV9 to TRBJ2-2; no definite D call. The V gene's germline CDR1 is SGDLS and CDR2 YYNGEE. V dropped 3 bases and J dropped 6 bases, with 6 bases sitting between them. The CDR3 has 12 residues. The CDR3 loop is CASSALAGELFF. The CDR3 DNA sequence: TGTGCCAGCAGCGCCCTAGCCGGGGAGCTGTTTTTT.

The CDR3 here is CASSLGTSVPYNEQFF. The CDR3 DNA reads as TGTGCCAGCAGCTTAGGGACTAGCGTCCCCTACAATGAGCAGTTCTTC. The chain has TRBV11-1 and TRBJ2-1; 9 positions match TRBD2. CDR3 size: 16 residues. Trimming cost V 1 base and J 2 bases; bases outside gene matches: 3. Germline V gene lookup returns CDR1 SGHAT and CDR2 FQDESV (reference sequence). The full variable domain, its missing parts supplied by reference TRBV11-1 and TRBJ2-1, is EAEVAQSPRYKITEKSQAVAFWCDPISGHATLYWYRQILGQGPELLVQFQDESVVDDSQLPKDRFSAERLKGVDSTLKIQPAELGDSAMYLCASSLGTSVPYNEQFFGPGTRLTVL.

The V call is TRBV27, the J call TRBJ2-7, with 10 bases that match TRBD1. CDR1 MNHEY and CDR2 SMNVEV come from the germline V gene (reference sequence). The CDR3 totals 14 residues. J was trimmed by 2 bases and V by 3 bases; bases with no gene match: 1. The CDR3 DNA is TGTGCCAGCAGTTTGGGACAGGGGACCTACGAGCAGTACTTC. Encoded protein: CASSLGQGTYEQYF.

The CDR3 spells CASSLLGGEQFF. The DNA of the CDR3 is TGTGCCAGCAGCTTGTTGGGGGGTGAGCAGTTCTTC. The rearrangement joins TRBV5-5 to TRBJ2-1; a weak D match, TRBD2 (6 bases). The CDR3 loop spans 12 amino acids. Between the trimmed V and J ends, which lost 1 base and 9 bases, there was a span of 8 bases. Germline loops: CDR1 SGHKS, CDR2 YYEKEE (reference sequence).